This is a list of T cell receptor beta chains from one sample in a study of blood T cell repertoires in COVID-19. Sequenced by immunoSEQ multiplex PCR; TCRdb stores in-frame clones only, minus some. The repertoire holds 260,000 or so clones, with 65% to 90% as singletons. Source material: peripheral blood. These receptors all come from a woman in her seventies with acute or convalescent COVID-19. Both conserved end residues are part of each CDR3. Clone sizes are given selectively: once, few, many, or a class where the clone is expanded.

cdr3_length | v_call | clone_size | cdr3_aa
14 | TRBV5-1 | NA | CASKSAPAGTEAFF
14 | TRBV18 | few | CASSPVPGNQPQHF
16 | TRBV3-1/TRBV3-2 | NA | CASSRLLAGVMVTQYF
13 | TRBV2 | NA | CASSPVSNQPQHF
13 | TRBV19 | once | CASTPPGDSPLHF
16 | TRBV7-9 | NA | CASSTHGTGDHYGYTF
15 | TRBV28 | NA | CASSLDRGPFRGYTF
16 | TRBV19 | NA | CASSPPGSPTNQPQHF
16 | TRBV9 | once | CASSPGQGPIQYGYTF
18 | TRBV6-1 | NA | CASSDQAHGIQGTDTQYF
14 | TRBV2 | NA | CASSVDRVTHEQYF
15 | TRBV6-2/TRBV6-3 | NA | CASSYDPGAPLRAFF
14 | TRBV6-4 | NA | CASSVTPGSDTQYF
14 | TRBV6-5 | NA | CATRAGETNTEAFF
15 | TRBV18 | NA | CASSPTGGSGNTIYF
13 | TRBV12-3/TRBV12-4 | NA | CASSREGEARAFF
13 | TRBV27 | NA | CASSFAEGGDYTF
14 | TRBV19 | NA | CASSPGQSRHIQYF
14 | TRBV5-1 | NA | CASRGTGERSPLHF
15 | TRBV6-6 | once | CASSYSVTGYDGYTF
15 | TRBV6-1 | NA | CASSEAGGSNQPQHF
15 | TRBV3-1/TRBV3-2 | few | CASSQWTGGGTEAFF
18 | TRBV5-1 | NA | CASSLITISKSSYNEQFF
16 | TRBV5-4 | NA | CASSLGAGGSYNEQFF
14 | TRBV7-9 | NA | CASSLVLTRDEQYF
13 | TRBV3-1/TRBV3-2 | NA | CASSQDRIAELFF
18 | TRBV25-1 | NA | CASSDPVGSGLGNQPQHF
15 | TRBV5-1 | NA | CASSPGQASNTEAFF
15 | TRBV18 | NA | CASSPPSLPNTEAFF
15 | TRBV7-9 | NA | CASSPHAGISYEQYF
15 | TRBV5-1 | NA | CASSTAGGVTDTQYF
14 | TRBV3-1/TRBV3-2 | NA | CASSQESRSAEQFF
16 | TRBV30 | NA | CAWSNLGGNSNQPQHF
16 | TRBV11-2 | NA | CASSLEQGRSRDTQYF
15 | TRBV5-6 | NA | CASLLRSGGNEKLFF
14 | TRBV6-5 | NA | CASSYSEGNYGYTF
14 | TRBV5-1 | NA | CASSLQAGNTEAFF
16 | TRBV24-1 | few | CATSDFGTSLRNEQFF
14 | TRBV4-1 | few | CASSPDSANYGYTF
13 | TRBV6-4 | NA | CARSDHSGNTIYF